This is a list of T cell receptor beta chains from one sample in a study of blood T cell repertoires in COVID-19. Generated by immunoSEQ multiplex PCR, the TCRdb table keeps only in-frame clones and is missing some. Of roughly 150,000 clones listed, around 87% were seen once; the top ten hold 5.4%. Sequencing was done on a sample of peripheral blood. These TCRs come from a human donor in a cohort sampled during active COVID-19. Both conserved end residues are part of each CDR3.

v_gene: TRBV9; CDR3aa: CASSVPGGTEAFF
v_gene: TRBV10-1; CDR3aa: CASSDRTSYQFF
v_gene: TRBV5-1; CDR3aa: CASSPTGVSNQPQHF
v_gene: TRBV5-4; CDR3aa: CASSLTAGSETQYF
v_gene: TRBV27; CDR3aa: CASSFDNYNEQFF
v_gene: TRBV6-1; CDR3aa: CASSEWDREVETQYF
v_gene: TRBV18; CDR3aa: CASSPLGQGRVQPQHF
v_gene: TRBV18; CDR3aa: CASSPPVAGGTDTQYF
v_gene: TRBV28; CDR3aa: CASSFILAGGVYEQYF
v_gene: TRBV6-5; CDR3aa: CASRSSGANVLTF
v_gene: TRBV7-9; CDR3aa: CASTGTANEQFF
v_gene: TRBV6-2/TRBV6-3; CDR3aa: CASSYVVLSDTQYF
v_gene: TRBV9; CDR3aa: CASSVSPYNEQFF
v_gene: TRBV2; CDR3aa: CASKEGSSNQPQHF
v_gene: TRBV27; CDR3aa: CASSLRGIQPQHF
v_gene: TRBV5-8; CDR3aa: CASSLDVGQIF